The entry below gives a single T cell receptor beta chain sequence along with its context. Time point described: cycle 4 day 1 (C4D1), after about 6 weeks of nivolumab. Autologous stem cell transplantation was followed by relapse in every patient, and brentuximab vedotin exposure varied. Thawed PBMCs yielded CD4+ T cells through magnetic negative selection. Patients' outcomes at their best amounted to complete response, partial response or progressive disease. These data belong to a study of PD-1 blockade in classical Hodgkin lymphoma. Overall study context: Each patient was given nivolumab 3 mg/kg through a vein every 2 weeks.

Method: immunoSEQ multiplex PCR; TCRdb's copy keeps in-frame clones and lacks some. The table includes more than 10,000 clones, roughly 83% detected once. This CDR3 has 16 residues. The J segment lost 5 bases and the V segment lost 3 bases, leaving 8 bases of the junction unmatched. The germline V gene encodes CDR1 SGHVS and CDR2 FQNEAQ. The TCR originated in a human donor with classical Hodgkin lymphoma. The chain is built from TRBV7-8 and TRBJ1-4; 8 bases align to TRBD1. Sequenced material: CD4+ T cells from blood, taken before the fourth cycle of nivolumab. Here the CDR3 reads CASSFTSRDRNEKLFF. The CDR3 DNA is TGTGCCAGCAGCTTCACTTCCCGGGACAGGAATGAAAAACTGTTTTTT. Together with reference TRBV7-8 and TRBJ1-4, the CDR3 gives the full variable domain: GAGVSQSPRYKVAKRGQDVALRCDPISGHVSLFWYQQALGQGPEFLTYFQNEAQLDKSGLPSDRFFAERPEGSVSTLKIQRTQQEDSAVYLCASSFTSRDRNEKLFFGSGTQLSVL.